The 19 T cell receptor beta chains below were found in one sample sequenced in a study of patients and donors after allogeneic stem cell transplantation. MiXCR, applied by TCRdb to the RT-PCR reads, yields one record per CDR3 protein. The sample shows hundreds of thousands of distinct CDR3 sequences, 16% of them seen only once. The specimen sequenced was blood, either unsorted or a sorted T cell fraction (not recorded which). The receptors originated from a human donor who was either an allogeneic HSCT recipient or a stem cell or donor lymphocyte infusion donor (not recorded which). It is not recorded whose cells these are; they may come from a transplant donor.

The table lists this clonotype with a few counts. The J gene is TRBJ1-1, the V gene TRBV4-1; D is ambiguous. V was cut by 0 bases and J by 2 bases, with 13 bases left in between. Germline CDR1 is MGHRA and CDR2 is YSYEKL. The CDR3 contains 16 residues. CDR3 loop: CASSQDGEAANTEAFF. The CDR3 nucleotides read TGCGCCAGCAGCCAAGATGGGGAGGCAGCTAACACTGAAGCTTTCTTT.

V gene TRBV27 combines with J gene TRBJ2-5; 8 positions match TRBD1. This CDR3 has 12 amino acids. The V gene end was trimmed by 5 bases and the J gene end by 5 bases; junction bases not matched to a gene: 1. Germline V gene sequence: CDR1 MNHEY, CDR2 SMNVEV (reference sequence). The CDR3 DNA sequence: TGTGCCAGCAGTCGACAGGGGGAGACCCAGTACTTC. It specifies CASSRQGETQYF.

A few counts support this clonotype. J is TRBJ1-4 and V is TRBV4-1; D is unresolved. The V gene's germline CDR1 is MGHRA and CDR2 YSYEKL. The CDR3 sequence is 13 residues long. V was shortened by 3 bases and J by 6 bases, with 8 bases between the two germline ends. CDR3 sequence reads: CASSHWSDEKLFF. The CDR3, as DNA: TGCGCCAGCAGCCACTGGTCCGATGAAAAACTGTTTTTT.

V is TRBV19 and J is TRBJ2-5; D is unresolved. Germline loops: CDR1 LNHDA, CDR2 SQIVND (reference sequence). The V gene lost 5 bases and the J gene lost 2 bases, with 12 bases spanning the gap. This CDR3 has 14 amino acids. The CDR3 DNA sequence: TGTGCCAGTAGTCCGTTAGATATGCAAGAGACCCAGTACTTC. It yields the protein CASSPLDMQETQYF.

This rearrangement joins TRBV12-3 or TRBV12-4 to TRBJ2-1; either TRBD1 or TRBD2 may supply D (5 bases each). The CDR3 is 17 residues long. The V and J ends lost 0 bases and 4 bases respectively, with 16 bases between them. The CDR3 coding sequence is TGTGCCAGCAGTTTAGCGGTTCCGGGACGGAGGTACAATGAGCAGTTCTTC. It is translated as CASSLAVPGRRYNEQFF.

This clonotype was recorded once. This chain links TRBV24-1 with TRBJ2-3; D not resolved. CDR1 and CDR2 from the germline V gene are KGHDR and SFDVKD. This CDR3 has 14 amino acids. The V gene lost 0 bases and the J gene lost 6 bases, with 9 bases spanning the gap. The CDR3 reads CATSDLPRPDTQYF. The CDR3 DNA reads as TGTGCCACCAGTGATTTGCCCAGGCCGGATACGCAGTATTTT.

The CDR3 bases are TGCAGTGCTAGAGAAGATGTGAGATTTAGGGTCTACAATGAGCAGTTCTTC. As protein: CSAREDVRFRVYNEQFF. This rearrangement joins TRBV20-1 to TRBJ2-1; no clear D gene. Germline V lookup: CDR1 DFQATT, CDR2 SNEGSKA (reference sequence). The CDR3 spans 17 residues. The V gene lost 0 bases and the J gene lost 3 bases, with 18 bases spanning the gap.

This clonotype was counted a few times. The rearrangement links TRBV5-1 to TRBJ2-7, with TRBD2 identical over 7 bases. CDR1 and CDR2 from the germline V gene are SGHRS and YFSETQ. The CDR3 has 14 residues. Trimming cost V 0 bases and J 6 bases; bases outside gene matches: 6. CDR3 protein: CASSLEGTGGEQYF. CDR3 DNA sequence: TGCGCCAGCAGCTTGGAAGGGACGGGGGGCGAGCAGTACTTC.

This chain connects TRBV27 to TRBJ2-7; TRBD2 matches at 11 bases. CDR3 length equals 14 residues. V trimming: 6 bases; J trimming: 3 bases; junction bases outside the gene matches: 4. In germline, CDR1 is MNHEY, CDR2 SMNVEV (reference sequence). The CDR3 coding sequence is TGTGCCAGCAGCAGGGGACTAGCGGTCTACGAGCAGTACTTC. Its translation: CASSRGLAVYEQYF.

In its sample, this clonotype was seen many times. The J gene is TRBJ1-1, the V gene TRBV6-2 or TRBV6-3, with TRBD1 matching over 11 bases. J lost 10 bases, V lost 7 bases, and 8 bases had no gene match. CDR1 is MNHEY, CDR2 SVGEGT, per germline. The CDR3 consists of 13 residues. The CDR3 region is CASTEGQGGAAFF. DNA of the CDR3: TGTGCCAGCACCGAGGGACAGGGGGGAGCAGCTTTCTTT.

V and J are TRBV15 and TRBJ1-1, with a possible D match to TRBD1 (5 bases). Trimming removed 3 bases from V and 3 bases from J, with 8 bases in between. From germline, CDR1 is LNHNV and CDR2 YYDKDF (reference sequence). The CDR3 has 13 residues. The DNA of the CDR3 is TGTGCCACCAGCAGTACAGGAGACACTGAAGCTTTCTTT. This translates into CATSSTGDTEAFF. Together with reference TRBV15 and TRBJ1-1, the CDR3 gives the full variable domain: DAMVIQNPRYQVTQFGKPVTLSCSQTLNHNVMYWYQQKSSQAPKLLFHYYDKDFNNEADTPDNFQSRRPNTSFCFLDIRSPGLGDTAMYLCATSSTGDTEAFFGQGTRLTVV.

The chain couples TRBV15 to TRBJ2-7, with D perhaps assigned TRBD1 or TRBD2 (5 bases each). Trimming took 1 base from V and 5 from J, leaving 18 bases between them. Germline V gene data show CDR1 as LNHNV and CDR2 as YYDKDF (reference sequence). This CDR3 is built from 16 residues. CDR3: CATSRVIGTTPDEQYF. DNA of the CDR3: TGTGCCACCAGCAGAGTTATCGGGACCACCCCTGACGAGCAGTACTTC.

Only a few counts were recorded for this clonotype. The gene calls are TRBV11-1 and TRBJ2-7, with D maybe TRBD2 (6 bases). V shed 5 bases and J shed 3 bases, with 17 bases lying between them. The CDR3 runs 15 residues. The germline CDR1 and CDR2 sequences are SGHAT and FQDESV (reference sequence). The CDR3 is CASSQPGRSLYEQYF. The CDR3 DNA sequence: TGTGCCAGCAGCCAGCCGGGGAGGTCCCTCTACGAGCAGTACTTC.

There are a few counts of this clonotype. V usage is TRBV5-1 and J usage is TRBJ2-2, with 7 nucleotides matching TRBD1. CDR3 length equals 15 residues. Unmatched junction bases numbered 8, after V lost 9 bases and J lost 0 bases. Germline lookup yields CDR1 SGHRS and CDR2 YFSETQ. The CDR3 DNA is TGCGCCAATAGACAGGGTCCCTCGAACACCGGGGAGCTGTTTTTT. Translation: CANRQGPSNTGELFF.

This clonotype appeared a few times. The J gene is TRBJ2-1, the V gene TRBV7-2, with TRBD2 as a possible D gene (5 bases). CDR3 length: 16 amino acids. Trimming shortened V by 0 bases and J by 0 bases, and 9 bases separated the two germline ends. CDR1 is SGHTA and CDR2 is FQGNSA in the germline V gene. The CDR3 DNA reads TGTGCCAGCAGCTTAGCGCGGAGGCTCTCCTACAATGAGCAGTTCTTC. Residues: CASSLARRLSYNEQFF. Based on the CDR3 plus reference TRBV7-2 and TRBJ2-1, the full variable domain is GAGVSQSPSNKVTEKGKDVELRCDPISGHTALYWYRQSLGQGLEFLIYFQGNSAPDKSGLPSDRFSAERTGGSVSTLTIQRTQQEDSAVYLCASSLARRLSYNEQFFGPGTRLTVL.

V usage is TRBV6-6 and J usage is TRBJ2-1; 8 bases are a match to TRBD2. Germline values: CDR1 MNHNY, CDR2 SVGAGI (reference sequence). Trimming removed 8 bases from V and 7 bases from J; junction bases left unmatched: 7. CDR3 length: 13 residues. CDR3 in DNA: TGTGCCAGCCAAGCGGGAGCGCAGAATGAGCAGTTCTTC. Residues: CASQAGAQNEQFF.

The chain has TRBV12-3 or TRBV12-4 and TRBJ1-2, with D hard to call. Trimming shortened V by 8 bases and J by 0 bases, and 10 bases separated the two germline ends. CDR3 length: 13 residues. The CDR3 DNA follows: TGTGCCAGCGGGAGACGTACTAACTATGGCTACACCTTC. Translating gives CASGRRTNYGYTF.

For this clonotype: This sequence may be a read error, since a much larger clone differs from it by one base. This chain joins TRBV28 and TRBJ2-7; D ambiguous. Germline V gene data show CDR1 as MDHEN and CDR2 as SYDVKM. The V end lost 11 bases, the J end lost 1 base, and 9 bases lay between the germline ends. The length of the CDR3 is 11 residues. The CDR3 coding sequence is TGTGCCGGCACCAGTTCCTACGAGCAGTACTTC. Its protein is CAGTSSYEQYF.

The CDR3 DNA is TGTGCCAGAGAGGAAGTGTCGAACACTGAAGCTTTCTTT. Its translation is CAREEVSNTEAFF. V usage is TRBV7-9 and J usage is TRBJ1-1, with unresolved D. V gave up 9 bases and J gave up 1 base, with 12 bases separating them. CDR3 length: 13 amino acids. Germline V gene data show CDR1 as SEHNR and CDR2 as FQNEAQ (reference sequence). The whole variable domain, remainder taken from reference TRBV7-9 and TRBJ1-1, is DTGVSQNPRHKITKRGQNVTFRCDPISEHNRLYWYRQTLGQGPEFLTYFQNEAQLEKSRLLSDRFSAERPKGSFSTLEIQRTEQGDSAMYLCAREEVSNTEAFFGQGTRLTVV.